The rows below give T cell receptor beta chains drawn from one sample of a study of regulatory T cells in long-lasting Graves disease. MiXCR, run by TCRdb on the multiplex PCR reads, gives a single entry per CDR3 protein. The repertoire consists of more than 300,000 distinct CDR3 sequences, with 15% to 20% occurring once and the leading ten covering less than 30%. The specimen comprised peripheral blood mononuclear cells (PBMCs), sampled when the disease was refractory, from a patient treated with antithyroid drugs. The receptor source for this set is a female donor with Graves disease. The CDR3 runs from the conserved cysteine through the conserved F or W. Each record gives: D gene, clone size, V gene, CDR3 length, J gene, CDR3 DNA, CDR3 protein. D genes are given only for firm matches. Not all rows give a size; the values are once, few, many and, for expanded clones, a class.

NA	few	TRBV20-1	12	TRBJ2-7	TGCAGTGCTGTTCAGGGACCCTACGAGCAGTACTTC	CSAVQGPYEQYF
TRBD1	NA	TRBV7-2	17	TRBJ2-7	TGTGCCAGCAGCCCAGGAGGTTGGGGACAGGGGACGTGGGAGCAGTACTTC	CASSPGGWGQGTWEQYF
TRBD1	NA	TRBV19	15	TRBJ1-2	TGTGTCAGTAGTCTACGGGACAGGGGAATCGATGGCTACACCTTC	CVSSLRDRGIDGYTF
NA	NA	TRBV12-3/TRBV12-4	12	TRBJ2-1	TGTGCCAGCAGGCGACTAGGGAATGAGCAGTTCTTC	CASRRLGNEQFF
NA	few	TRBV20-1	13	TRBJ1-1	TGCAGTGCTACTTCTGGCCTGAACACTGAAGCTTTCTTT	CSATSGLNTEAFF
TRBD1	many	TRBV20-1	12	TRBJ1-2	TGCAGTGCGCGGACAGGGAGGGATGGCTACACCTTC	CSARTGRDGYTF
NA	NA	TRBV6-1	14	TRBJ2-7	TGTGCCAGCACGGGCGACAGATACTCCTACGAGCAGTACTTC	CASTGDRYSYEQYF
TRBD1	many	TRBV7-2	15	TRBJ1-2	TGTGCCAGCAGCTTAGGGGGACAGGGGATCTATGGCTACACCTTC	CASSLGGQGIYGYTF
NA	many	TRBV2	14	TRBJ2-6	TGTGCCAGCAGTGAATCTCAGGCGGCCAACGTCCTGACTTTC	CASSESQAANVLTF
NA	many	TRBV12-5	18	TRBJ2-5	TGTGCTAGTGGTTTGGTAAACGCAGGGGCGGGGGCGGTGGAGACCCAGTACTTC	CASGLVNAGAGAVETQYF
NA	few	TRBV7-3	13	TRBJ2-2	TGTGCCAGCAGCCTTATTACATCCGGGGAGCTGTTTTTT	CASSLITSGELFF
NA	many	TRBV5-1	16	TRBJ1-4	TGCGCCAGCAGCTCCACGTCGGGGGGGCCTAATGAAAAACTGTTTTTT	CASSSTSGGPNEKLFF
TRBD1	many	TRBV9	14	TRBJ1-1	TGTGCCAGCAGCGCGACAGGGTGGAACACTGAAGCTTTCTTT	CASSATGWNTEAFF
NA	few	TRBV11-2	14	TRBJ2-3	TGTGCCAGTAGACTTGGGGGAGGTCCAGATACGCAGTATTTT	CASRLGGGPDTQYF
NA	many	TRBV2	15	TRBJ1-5	TGTGCCAGCAAGCCCCCCGGGGGACCCAATCAGCCCCAGCATTTT	CASKPPGGPNQPQHF
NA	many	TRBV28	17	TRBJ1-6	TGTGCCAGCAGTTTATGGGGGGTTGGGACCTATAATTCACCCCTCCACTTT	CASSLWGVGTYNSPLHF
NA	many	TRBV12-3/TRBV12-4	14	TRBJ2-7	TGTGCCAGCAGTTTTTCCCAGCGGTCCTACGAGCAGTACTTC	CASSFSQRSYEQYF
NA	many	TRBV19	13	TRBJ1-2	TGTGCCAGTACGATGGGGGGCGCGGAAGGCTACACCTTC	CASTMGGAEGYTF
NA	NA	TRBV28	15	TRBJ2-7	TGTGCCAGCAGTAGGAAGGGGAGGTATTTCTACGAGCAGTACTTC	CASSRKGRYFYEQYF
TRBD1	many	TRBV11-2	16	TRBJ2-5	TGTGCCAGCAGCCCCCTACCCGGGACAGAACAAGAGACCCAGTACTTC	CASSPLPGTEQETQYF
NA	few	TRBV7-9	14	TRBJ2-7	TGTGCCAGCAGCTTAGTGGGGGGCGGAGACGAGCAGTACTTC	CASSLVGGGDEQYF
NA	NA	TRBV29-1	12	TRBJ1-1	TGCAGCGTAATCGACCGGAACACTGAAGCTTTCTTT	CSVIDRNTEAFF
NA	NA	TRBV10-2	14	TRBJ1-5	TGCGCCAGCAGTAGCAGGACCGCCAGTCAGCCCCAGCATTTT	CASSSRTASQPQHF
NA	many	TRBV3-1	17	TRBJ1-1	TGTGCCAGCAGCCAATTGGTAGGACTACAAGCGAACACTGAAGCTTTCTTT	CASSQLVGLQANTEAFF
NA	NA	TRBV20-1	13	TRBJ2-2	TGCAGTGCAGCGGCCCCGAACACCGGGGAGCTGTTTTTT	CSAAAPNTGELFF
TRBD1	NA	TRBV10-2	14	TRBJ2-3	TGTGCCAGCAGCTGGACAGGGGGCTCAGATACGCAGTATTTT	CASSWTGGSDTQYF